This record looks at one T cell receptor (beta chain) sequence and its context. Its antigen is unidentified. One end of the junction does not line up with germline, which may come from a read error. The record originates from a study of shared clonotypes between healthy human individuals. Background on the study: For every donor, three CD4 naive, three CD4 memory, two CD8 naive and one CD8 memory plates were used.

All of the donors resided in Nashville, Tennessee, and each was a Caucasian adult. The protocol was immunoSEQ multiplex PCR, while the TCRdb copy is restricted to in-frame clones and leaves out a portion. This table has roughly 2.6 million clones, roughly nine tenths appearing once. The study, taken as a whole, reports: Rarefaction demonstrated incomplete sorted-subset sequencing despite large depth. Clonotypes shared by all four donors outscored non-shared clonotypes in generation probability.

The CDR3 sequence is 17 residues long. Germline V gene data show CDR1 as SSHAT and CDR2 as FNYEAQ (reference sequence). Sample: naive CD4+ T cells sorted from blood. Subset noted: CD45RA+ positively selected. The gene calls are TRBV7-7 and TRBJ2-5, with D possibly matching TRBD2 (6 bases). The TCR originated in a young man in good health. CDR3 amino acids: CASSPLGGTAPQETQYF. In DNA, the CDR3 is TGTGCTAGCAGCCCCCTGGGGGGTACAGCACCACAAGAGACCCAGTACTTC.